These 10 T cell receptor beta chains were sequenced from one sample in a study of molecular identifiers for immune sequencing clone quantification. Each CDR3 protein is one row after TCRdb ran MiXCR on the PCR reads. The sample lists about half a million distinct CDR3 sequences, over 20% occurring once. The material sequenced was naive CD8+ T cells from blood, with Jurkat cell RNA spiked in. Described subset: FACS-sorted CD8+CD4-CCR7+CD45RA+ naive T cells. These receptors were taken from a human donor in good health. Some libraries in this study had Jurkat cell RNA spiked in.

The table lists this clonotype with many counts. The chain recombines TRBV28 with TRBJ1-1, with 7 bases that match TRBD1. This CDR3 has 11 residues. Germline trimming cut 8 bases from V and 4 bases from J; bases unmatched to any gene: 1. Germline V gene data show CDR1 as MDHEN and CDR2 as SYDVKM. As DNA, the CDR3 is TGTGCCAGCCGGGACAGCACTGAAGCTTTCTTT. This encodes CASRDSTEAFF.

This clonotype was recorded at least ten times. The chain combines TRBV7-9 with TRBJ2-7; 8 nucleotides agree with TRBD2. Germline CDR1 reads SEHNR; CDR2 reads FQNEAQ (reference sequence). The CDR3 loop spans 15 amino acids. Trimming removed 1 base from V and 3 bases from J; junction bases left unmatched: 5. CDR3 protein: CASSLDSSGYYEQYF. In DNA form, the CDR3 reads TGTGCCAGCAGCTTAGATTCTAGCGGGTACTACGAGCAGTACTTC.

The table lists this clonotype with a few counts. The gene calls are TRBV14 and TRBJ2-7; D is uncertain. The CDR3 contains 15 residues. V was pared by 0 bases and J by 2 bases, with 11 bases between. CDR1 is SGHDN, CDR2 FVKESK, per germline. In nucleotides, the CDR3 is TGTGCCAGCAGCCAAGATAGGATACGGACCTACGAGCAGTACTTC. Translating gives CASSQDRIRTYEQYF.

This chain joins TRBV12-5 and TRBJ2-7, with D perhaps TRBD1 or TRBD2 (5 bases each). Germline-derived CDR1 and CDR2 are LGHNT and FRNRAP. With 6 bases removed from V and 7 bases from J, the gap between germline ends came to 22 bases. CDR3 length: 15 residues. The CDR3 DNA follows: TGTGCTAGTGGCAAACGGACATACGGGGCTCTGGAGCAGTACTTC. Its protein product is CASGKRTYGALEQYF.

There are many counts of this clonotype. The chain uses TRBV4-3 and TRBJ2-5; D is ambiguous. Germline CDR1 and CDR2: LGHNA and YSLEER. The CDR3 sequence is 15 residues long. V was cut by 4 bases and J by 2 bases, with 14 bases left in between. CDR3 residues: CASSRTLWAQETQYF. The DNA for the CDR3 is TGCGCCAGCAGCCGTACTCTCTGGGCGCAAGAGACCCAGTACTTC.

Details on this clonotype: This may be a read error, as it is one base from a much larger clone. The rearrangement uses TRBV7-9 and TRBJ2-2, with a weak D call TRBD2 (6 bases). Germline CDR1 reads SEHNR; CDR2 reads FQNEAQ (reference sequence). There are 17 residues in the CDR3. The CDR3 loop reads CASSNPGLSPNTGELLF. In DNA, the CDR3 is TGTGCCAGCAGCAATCCGGGACTGTCCCCGAACACCGGGGAGCTGTTATTT.

In this sample, this clonotype turned up a few times. The J gene is TRBJ1-1, the V gene TRBV27; the match to TRBD1 covers 9 bases. The CDR3 consists of 15 residues. Germline lookup yields CDR1 MNHEY and CDR2 SMNVEV (reference sequence). Losses at the gene ends were 6 bases for V and 4 bases for J; bases not matched to a gene: 9. CDR3: CASSPLTGGSTEAFF. The CDR3, as DNA: TGTGCCAGCAGCCCCTTGACAGGGGGGAGCACTGAAGCTTTCTTT.

In this sample, this clonotype turned up many times. This sequence joins TRBV5-1 and TRBJ2-3; D is unresolved. The germline gives CDR1 SGHRS, CDR2 YFSETQ. V was trimmed by 0 bases and J by 10 bases, leaving 9 bases between them. The CDR3 is made up of 12 amino acids. In nucleotides, the CDR3 is TGCGCCAGCAGCTTGGGGCCGCTGGCGCAGTATTTT. It translates to CASSLGPLAQYF.

The gene calls are TRBV4-1 and TRBJ2-3; D unclear. This CDR3 comprises 16 residues. Trimming shortened V by 1 base and J by 4 bases, and 15 bases separated the two germline ends. Germline CDR1 is MGHRA and CDR2 is YSYEKL. CDR3 nucleotide sequence: TGCGCCAGCAGCCAAGGGATGGGCCTCGAGGCAGATACGCAGTATTTT. Translation gives CASSQGMGLEADTQYF.

Note on this clonotype: A much larger clone is a single base away; this may be a read error. The chain carries TRBV28 and TRBJ2-3; 11 bases are a match to TRBD2. Germline CDR1 reads MDHEN; CDR2 reads SYDVKM. The CDR3 loop spans 16 amino acids. V lost 3 bases to trimming and J lost 6 bases; unmatched junction nucleotides: 8. For the CDR3, the DNA is TGTGCCAGCAGTTTTAATCTACTAGCGGGAGTTGATACGCAGTATTTT. It yields the protein CASSFNLLAGVDTQYF. Full variable domain (outside the CDR3, taken from reference TRBV28 and TRBJ2-3): DVKVTQSSRYLVKRTGEKVFLECVQDMDHENMFWYRQDPGLGLRLIYFSYDVKMKEKGDIPEGYSVSREKKERFSLILESASTNQTSMYLCASSFNLLAGVDTQYFGPGTRLTVL.